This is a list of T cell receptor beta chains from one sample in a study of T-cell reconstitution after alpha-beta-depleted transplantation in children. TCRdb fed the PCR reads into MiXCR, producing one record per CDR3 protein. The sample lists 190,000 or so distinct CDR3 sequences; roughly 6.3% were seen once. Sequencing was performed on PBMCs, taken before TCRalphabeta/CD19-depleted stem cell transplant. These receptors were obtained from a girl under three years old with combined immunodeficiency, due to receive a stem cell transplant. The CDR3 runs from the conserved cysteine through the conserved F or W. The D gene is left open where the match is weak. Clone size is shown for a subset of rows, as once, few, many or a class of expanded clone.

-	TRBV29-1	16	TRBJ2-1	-	CSGEELVPLPYNEQFF	TGCAGCGGCGAGGAACTAGTCCCCCTGCCCTACAATGAGCAGTTCTTC
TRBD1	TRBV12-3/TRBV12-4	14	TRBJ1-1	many	CASRGGQGWNEAFF	TGTGCCAGCAGGGGGGGACAGGGCTGGAACGAAGCTTTCTTT
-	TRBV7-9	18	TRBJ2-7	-	CASSSLVVEGGEPYEQYF	TGTGCCAGCAGCTCCCTAGTCGTTGAGGGCGGGGAGCCCTACGAGCAGTACTTC
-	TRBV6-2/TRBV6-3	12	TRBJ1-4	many	CASSHPNEKLFF	TGTGCCAGCAGCCATCCTAATGAAAAACTGTTTTTT
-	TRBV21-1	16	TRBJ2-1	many	CASTFILAGGQNEQFF	TGTGCCAGCACCTTCATACTAGCGGGAGGCCAGAATGAGCAGTTCTTC
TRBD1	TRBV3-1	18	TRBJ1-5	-	CASCFAPGQGSKNQPQHF	TGTGCCAGCTGTTTCGCCCCGGGACAGGGCAGTAAGAATCAGCCCCAGCATTTT
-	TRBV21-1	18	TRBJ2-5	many	CASSKAGVKSPGTRTQYF	TGTGCCAGCAGCAAAGCCGGGGTAAAGAGCCCGGGGACCCGGACCCAGTACTTC
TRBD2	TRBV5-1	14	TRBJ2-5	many	CASSLVAGTETQYF	TGCGCCAGCAGCTTGGTAGCGGGAACGGAGACCCAGTACTTC
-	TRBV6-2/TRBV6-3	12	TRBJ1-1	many	CASIGGDTEAFF	TGTGCCAGCATCGGGGGGGACACTGAAGCTTTCTTT
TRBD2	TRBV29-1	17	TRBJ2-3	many	CSVDSWTSGRKADTQYF	TGCAGCGTTGACTCCTGGACTAGCGGGAGGAAGGCAGATACGCAGTATTTT